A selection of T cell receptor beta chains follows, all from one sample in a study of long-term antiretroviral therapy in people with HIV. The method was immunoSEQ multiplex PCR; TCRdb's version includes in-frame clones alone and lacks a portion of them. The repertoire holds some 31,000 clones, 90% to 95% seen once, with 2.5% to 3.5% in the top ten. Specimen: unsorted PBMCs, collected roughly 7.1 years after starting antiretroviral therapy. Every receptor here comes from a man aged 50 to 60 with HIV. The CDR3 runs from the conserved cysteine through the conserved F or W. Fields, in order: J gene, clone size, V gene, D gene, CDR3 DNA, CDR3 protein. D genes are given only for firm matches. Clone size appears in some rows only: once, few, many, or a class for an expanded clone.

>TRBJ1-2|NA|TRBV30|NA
TGTGCCTGGAGTTACGGTGTCTATGGCTACACCTTC
CAWSYGVYGYTF
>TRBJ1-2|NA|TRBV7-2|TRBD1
TGTGCCAGCAGCTCGGACAGGTTTATTTCCGGCTACACCTTC
CASSSDRFISGYTF
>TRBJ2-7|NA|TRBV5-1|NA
TGCGCCAGCAGCTTCCCAGGGTCTGAAGAGCAGTACTTC
CASSFPGSEEQYF
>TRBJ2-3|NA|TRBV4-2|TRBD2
TGTGCCAGCAGTTCTAGCGGGGGGGTTGCAGATACGCAGTATTTT
CASSSSGGVADTQYF
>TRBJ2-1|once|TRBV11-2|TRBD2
TGTGCCAGCAGCTTAGCGGGGGGTCCTAGGGGAGGTGAGCAGTTCTTC
CASSLAGGPRGGEQFF
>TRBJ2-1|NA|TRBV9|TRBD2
TGTGCCAGCAGCGTATACGGGGGGGGCCGAGATGAGCAGTTCTTC
CASSVYGGGRDEQFF
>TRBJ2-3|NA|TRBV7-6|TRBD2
TGTGCCAGCGGCGGGGGGGCCAGGGCAGATACGCAGTATTTT
CASGGGARADTQYF
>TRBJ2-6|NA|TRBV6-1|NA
TGTGCCAGCTCAATAGCTCCCTCTGGGGCCAACGTCCTGACTTTC
CASSIAPSGANVLTF
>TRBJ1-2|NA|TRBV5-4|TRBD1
TGTGCCAGCAGCCGCGACAGGGTCCCTAACTATGGCTACACCTTC
CASSRDRVPNYGYTF
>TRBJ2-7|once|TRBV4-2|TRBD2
TGTGCCAGCAGCCAAGATTGGGGACTAACCTACGAGCAGTACTTC
CASSQDWGLTYEQYF
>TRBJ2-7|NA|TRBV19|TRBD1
TGTGCCAGTAGTCCATCCGGGACAGGGTCCTACGAGCAGTACTTC
CASSPSGTGSYEQYF
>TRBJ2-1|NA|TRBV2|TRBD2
TGTGCCAGCACAAGCCTAGCGGAGTTGTACTACAATGAGCAGTTCTTC
CASTSLAELYYNEQFF
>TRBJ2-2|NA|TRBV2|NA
TGTGCCAGCAGTGAAGCGCGGCGGTCCACCGGGGAGCTGTTTTTT
CASSEARRSTGELFF
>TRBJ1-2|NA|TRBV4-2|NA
TGTGCCAGCAGCCAGGGTACTAACCCTAACTATGGCTACACCTTC
CASSQGTNPNYGYTF
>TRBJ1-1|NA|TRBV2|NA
TGTGCCAGCAGTGTTCGGAGTATGAACACTGAAGCTTTCTTT
CASSVRSMNTEAFF
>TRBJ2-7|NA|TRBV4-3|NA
TGCGCCAGCAGCCAAGGCGTGGCAGGAGGACCCTACGAGCAGTACTTC
CASSQGVAGGPYEQYF
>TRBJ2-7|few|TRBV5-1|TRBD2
TGCGCCAGCAGCTTGTCCACAAACATACGAGCTAGCGGAGTTTCCTACGAGCAGTACTTC
CASSLSTNIRASGVSYEQYF
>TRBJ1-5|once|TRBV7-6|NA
TGTGCCAGCAGCTTAGTTGACGGACAGCCCCAGCATTTT
CASSLVDGQPQHF
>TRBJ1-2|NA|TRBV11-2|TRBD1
TGTGCCAGCAGCCCGCGGGACAGGGGTAACTATGGCTACACCTTC
CASSPRDRGNYGYTF
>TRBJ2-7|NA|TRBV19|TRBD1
TGTGCCAGTAGTATTACCCGGGACAGCCAGCAGTACTTC
CASSITRDSQQYF
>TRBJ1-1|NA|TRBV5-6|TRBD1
TGTGCCAGCAGCGGGACAGGGGCTGGCACTGAAGCTTTCTTT
CASSGTGAGTEAFF
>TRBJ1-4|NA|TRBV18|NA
TGTGCCAGCTCACCACCCCGGGACGGTAATGAAAAACTGTTTTTT
CASSPPRDGNEKLFF
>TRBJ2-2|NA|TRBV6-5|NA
TGTGCCAGCAGTTACATCGGTAACACCGGGGAGCTGTTTTTT
CASSYIGNTGELFF
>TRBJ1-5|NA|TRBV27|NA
TGTGCCAGCAGTTTCCGCCTTGACTGGCCCCAGCATTTT
CASSFRLDWPQHF
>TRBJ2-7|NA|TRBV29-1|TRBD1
TGCAGCGTTATTAGACAGGGCGCCTACGAGCAGTACTTC
CSVIRQGAYEQYF
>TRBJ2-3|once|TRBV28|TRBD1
TGTGCCAGCAATCTTAACAGGGGGCCGCCGGCAGATACGCAGTATTTT
CASNLNRGPPADTQYF
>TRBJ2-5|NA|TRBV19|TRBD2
TGTGCCAGTAGTGCCTGGACTAGCGGGTTGGGAGAGACCCAGTACTTC
CASSAWTSGLGETQYF
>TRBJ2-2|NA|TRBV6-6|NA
TGTGCAAGCAAGGGGCCCGGGGAGCTGTTTTTT
CASKGPGELFF
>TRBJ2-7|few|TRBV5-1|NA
TGCGCCAGCAGCTTGGACAGTAGGTCCTACGAGCAGTACTTC
CASSLDSRSYEQYF
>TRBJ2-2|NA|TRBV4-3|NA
TGCGCCAGCAGCCAACTACCCCAGGGGAACACCGGGGAGCTGTTTTTT
CASSQLPQGNTGELFF
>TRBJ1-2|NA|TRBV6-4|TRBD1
TGTGCCAGCAGTGACTCGACAGGGACCTATGGCTACACCTTC
CASSDSTGTYGYTF
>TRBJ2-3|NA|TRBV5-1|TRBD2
TGCGCCAGCAGCATCGGGGGGAGCACAGATACGCAGTATTTT
CASSIGGSTDTQYF
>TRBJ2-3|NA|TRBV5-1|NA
TGCGCCAGCAGCTTCTTTGATCAGGGTGGGGCAGATACGCAGTATTTT
CASSFFDQGGADTQYF
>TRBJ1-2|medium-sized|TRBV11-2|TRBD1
TGTGCCAGCAGCTTTTCACAGGGGAACTATGGCTACACCTTC
CASSFSQGNYGYTF
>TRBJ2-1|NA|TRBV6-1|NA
TGTGCCAGCAGTGGACTCGGTAGTGAGCAGTTCTTC
CASSGLGSEQFF
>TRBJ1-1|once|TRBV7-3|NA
TGTGCCAGCAGCTTAACAGGAGGGACCAGCACTGAAGCTTTCTTT
CASSLTGGTSTEAFF
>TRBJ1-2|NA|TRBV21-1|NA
TGTGCCAGCAGCAAAGCGGAGTTTTTCACCTTC
CASSKAEFFTF
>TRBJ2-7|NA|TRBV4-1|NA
TGCGCCAGCAGCCAAGTAGGGGGGCCCGTGCAGTACTTC
CASSQVGGPVQYF
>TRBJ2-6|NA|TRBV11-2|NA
TGTGCCAGCAGCTTAGATAGGGCCAGCTCTGGGGCCAACGTCCTGACTTTC
CASSLDRASSGANVLTF
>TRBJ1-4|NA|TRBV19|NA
TGTGCCAGTAGTATCGACGCTCGACGGGGAACTAATGAAAAACTGTTTTTT
CASSIDARRGTNEKLFF
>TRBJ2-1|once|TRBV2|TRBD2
TGTGCCAGCAGTGACCCTGGGACTAGCGGGATAAATGAGCAGTTCTTC
CASSDPGTSGINEQFF
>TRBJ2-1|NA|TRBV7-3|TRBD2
TGTGCCAGCAGCTTAAACCTAGCGGGTAACAATGAGCAGTTCTTC
CASSLNLAGNNEQFF
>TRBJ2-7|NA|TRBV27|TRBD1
TGTGCCAGCAGTTTATCTAAGGGACAGGGCTACGAGCAGTACTTC
CASSLSKGQGYEQYF
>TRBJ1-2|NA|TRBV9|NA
TGTGCCAGCAGCGCCGACGACTATGGCTACACCTTC
CASSADDYGYTF
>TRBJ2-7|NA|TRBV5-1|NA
TGCGCCAGCAGCTTACTAGGGCTAGGGCAGTACTTC
CASSLLGLGQYF
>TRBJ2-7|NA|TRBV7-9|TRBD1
TGTGCCAGCAGCTTAGCCGACAGGGCCTACGAGCAGTACTTC
CASSLADRAYEQYF
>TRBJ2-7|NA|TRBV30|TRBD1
TGTGCCTGGAGTGTAGGGACAGGGACCGAGCAGTACTTC
CAWSVGTGTEQYF
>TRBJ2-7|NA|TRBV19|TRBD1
TGTGCCAGTAGCCCGGGACAGCCCCCCTACGAGCAGTACTTC
CASSPGQPPYEQYF